Below, 22 T cell receptor beta chains from the same sample are listed, as sequenced in a study of blood T cell repertoires in COVID-19. Sequencing used immunoSEQ multiplex PCR; TCRdb keeps in-frame clones, though not all of them. The repertoire holds around 130,000 clones, around 80% seen once, with around 16% in the top ten. Sequencing was done on a sample of peripheral blood. The receptors shown here come from a man aged 55 to 70 with active or convalescent COVID-19.

This clone was observed once. The chain has TRBV15 and TRBJ2-7, with D possibly TRBD1 on 6 matching bases. The germline V gene has CDR1 LNHNV and CDR2 YYDKDF (reference sequence). The CDR3 extends over 14 amino acids. Trimming removed 0 bases from V and 5 bases from J, with 11 bases in between. CDR3 DNA sequence: TGTGCCACCAGCAGAGATAGGACAGTTGACGAGCAGTACTTC. Translated, it gives CATSRDRTVDEQYF.

The genes are TRBV6-5 and TRBJ1-1, with a weak D call TRBD1 (5 bases). The CDR3 contains 15 residues. Germline V CDR1 and CDR2: MNHEY, SVGAGI. V shed 8 bases and J shed 1 base, with 17 bases lying between them. The CDR3 is CASSSRGGRNTEAFF. CDR3 in DNA: TGTGCCAGCTCCTCCCGGGGGGGACGGAACACTGAAGCTTTCTTT.

V is TRBV28 and J is TRBJ2-1, with 9 bases aligning to TRBD2. Trimming at V came to 3 bases and at J to 6 bases, leaving 6 bases not matched to a gene. This CDR3 is built from 15 residues. CDR1 and CDR2 (germline): MDHEN, SYDVKM. CDR3 residues: CASSLSGLASNEQFF. CDR3 in DNA: TGTGCCAGCAGTTTGAGTGGACTAGCGTCCAATGAGCAGTTCTTC.

This clone has a single count. The chain carries TRBV11-2 and TRBJ1-2, with no clear D. Germline V gene lookup returns CDR1 SGHAT and CDR2 FQNNGV. The V end was cut by 0 bases, the J end by 1 base, with 12 bases between. This CDR3 is 16 amino acids long. The CDR3 loop reads CASSLEEAALNYGYTF. CDR3 in DNA: TGTGCCAGCAGCTTAGAGGAGGCAGCGCTTAACTATGGCTACACCTTC.

J is TRBJ1-2 and V is TRBV9; 7 bases match TRBD1. J gave up 2 bases and V 0 bases, and 4 bases lay outside the gene matches. CDR3 length: 15 residues. Germline CDR1 is SGDLS and CDR2 is YYNGEE. CDR3 DNA sequence: TGTGCCAGCAGCGTAGGGGACAGATTAAACTATGGCTACACCTTC. Protein sequence: CASSVGDRLNYGYTF.

The chain joins TRBV11-2 to TRBJ2-1; no clear D gene. The germline gives CDR1 SGHAT, CDR2 FQNNGV. The CDR3 is 11 residues long. V lost 8 bases, J lost 7 bases, and 9 bases lay in between. CDR3 region: CASGPGNEQFF. The CDR3 DNA reads TGTGCCAGCGGGCCCGGAAATGAGCAGTTCTTC.

The rearrangement uses TRBV9 and TRBJ2-3; 7 bases match TRBD1. The CDR3 is 16 amino acids. CDR1 is SGDLS and CDR2 is YYNGEE in the germline V gene. V dropped 0 bases and J dropped 1; count of bases not matched to a gene: 5. The CDR3 region has the DNA TGTGCCAGCAGCGTAGGTGGAACAGGGGGCACAGATACGCAGTATTTT. Encoded protein: CASSVGGTGGTDTQYF.

The V call is TRBV20-1, the J call TRBJ1-3; 7 positions agree with TRBD1. Germline values: CDR1 DFQATT, CDR2 SNEGSKA (reference sequence). There are 17 residues in the CDR3. J was trimmed by 3 bases and V by 3 bases; bases with no gene match: 14. CDR3 region: CSASGPETGRFGNTIYF. The CDR3 DNA reads TGCAGTGCTAGTGGGCCTGAGACAGGGAGGTTTGGAAACACCATATATTTT.

As to this clone: This sample includes further DNA sequences coding for the same CDR3. The rearrangement links TRBV5-1 to TRBJ2-3, with a weak D call TRBD1 (5 bases). Germline assignment: CDR1 SGHRS and CDR2 YFSETQ. V lost 2 bases and J 2 bases, leaving 9 bases between the germline ends. This CDR3 has 14 residues. The CDR3 spells CASSFGQVTDTQYF. The CDR3 coding sequence is TGCGCCAGCAGCTTTGGACAAGTCACAGATACGCAGTATTTT.

The gene calls are TRBV3-1 (or the pseudogene TRBV3-2) and TRBJ2-5, with D maybe TRBD1 (6 bases). Trimming cost V 3 bases and J 2 bases, with 16 bases left between them. The CDR3 is 16 residues long. The germline V gene has CDR1 LGHDT and CDR2 YNNKEL (reference sequence). The CDR3 is CASSQQETGLQETQYF. CDR3 DNA: TGTGCCAGCAGCCAGCAAGAAACAGGGCTTCAAGAGACCCAGTACTTC.

This clone showed up just once. V is TRBV28 and J is TRBJ2-7; TRBD1 is a possible D gene (6 bases). V was trimmed by 7 bases and J by 1 base, leaving 11 bases between them. The CDR3 has 13 amino acids. Germline V lookup: CDR1 MDHEN, CDR2 SYDVKM. The CDR3 DNA follows: TGTGCCAGCACCATACAGGGTTCCTACGAGCAGTACTTC. It yields the protein CASTIQGSYEQYF. The whole variable domain, filled in from reference TRBV28 and TRBJ2-7, reads DVKVTQSSRYLVKRTGEKVFLECVQDMDHENMFWYRQDPGLGLRLIYFSYDVKMKEKGDIPEGYSVSREKKERFSLILESASTNQTSMYLCASTIQGSYEQYFGPGTRLTVT.

The CDR3 is CASSPRPGTGFSQPQHF. The CDR3 coding sequence is TGTGCCAGCAGCCCTCGGCCGGGGACAGGGTTTAGTCAGCCCCAGCATTTT. V usage is TRBV6-2 or TRBV6-3 and J usage is TRBJ1-5; 9 nucleotides line up with TRBD1. This CDR3 has 17 residues. V shed 6 bases and J 6 bases; nucleotides not matched to a gene: 15. Germline-derived CDR1 and CDR2 are MNHEY and SVGEGT.

V is TRBV18 and J is TRBJ2-1; D is perhaps TRBD1 (5 bases). The germline V gene encodes CDR1 KGHSH and CDR2 LQKENI. CDR3 length equals 18 residues. V gave up 4 bases and J gave up 6 bases, with 25 bases separating them. CDR3 nucleotides: TGTGCCAGCTCACTTCGACAGAGTATGATGCTATTAGGCAATGAGCAGTTCTTC. Amino acid sequence: CASSLRQSMMLLGNEQFF.

The V call is TRBV27, the J call TRBJ2-3; 8 bases match TRBD2. CDR3 length: 22 amino acids. CDR1 and CDR2 from the germline V gene are MNHEY and SMNVEV (reference sequence). V trimming: 3 bases; J trimming: 6 bases; junction bases outside the gene matches: 29. CDR3: CASSLWDLRDSPGGTSMDTQYF. As DNA, the CDR3 is TGTGCCAGCAGTTTGTGGGACCTCCGCGACTCACCGGGAGGGACTAGTATGGATACGCAGTATTTT.

J is TRBJ1-2 and V is TRBV15; D is ambiguous. This CDR3 has 14 amino acids. V dropped 0 bases and J dropped 8 bases, with 13 bases sitting between them. Germline loops: CDR1 LNHNV, CDR2 YYDKDF (reference sequence). Here the CDR3 reads CATSRDRVPGGYTF. The CDR3, as DNA: TGTGCCACCAGCAGAGATCGGGTCCCGGGAGGCTACACCTTC.

The rearrangement uses TRBV7-8 and TRBJ2-1, with 15 bases fitting TRBD2. Trimming at V came to 7 bases and at J to 1 base, leaving 5 bases not matched to a gene. The CDR3 has 17 amino acids. Germline assignment: CDR1 SGHVS and CDR2 FQNEAQ. In DNA, the CDR3 is TGTGCCAGCACCCCGGGACTAGCGGGAGGATCCTACAATGAGCAGTTCTTC. It encodes CASTPGLAGGSYNEQFF.

This clone appeared a single time. The sample carries other DNA sequences with the same CDR3. The rearrangement joins TRBV18 to TRBJ2-7; no clear D gene. Germline loops: CDR1 KGHSH, CDR2 LQKENI. This CDR3 has 14 amino acids. Deletions cut 0 bases from V and 2 bases from J, with 8 bases between. CDR3 region: CASSPPSRAYEQYF. The DNA of the CDR3 is TGTGCCAGCTCACCACCTTCCCGGGCCTACGAGCAGTACTTC.

The CDR3 is CASRSASSYEQYF. The CDR3 bases are TGTGCCAGCAGAAGTGCGAGCTCCTACGAGCAGTACTTC. This rearrangement joins TRBV7-2 to TRBJ2-7; the D is unclear. The ends were cut back, 6 bases at V and 0 bases at J, with 9 bases in the middle. Germline V CDR1 and CDR2: SGHTA, FQGNSA. The CDR3 runs 13 residues.

The chain carries TRBV14 and TRBJ2-2; 7 bases map to TRBD2. The CDR3 sequence is 13 residues long. Unmatched junction bases numbered 2, after V lost 4 bases and J lost 6 bases. The germline V gene encodes CDR1 SGHDN and CDR2 FVKESK. CDR3 sequence reads: CASSPGGAGELFF. The CDR3 coding sequence is TGTGCCAGCAGCCCGGGGGGAGCCGGGGAGCTGTTTTTT.

This chain uses TRBV6-2 or TRBV6-3 with TRBJ1-2; 8 bases map to TRBD1. The J segment lost 5 bases and the V segment lost 6 bases, leaving 11 bases of the junction unmatched. The CDR3 length is 15 residues. Germline V lookup: CDR1 MNHEY, CDR2 SVGEGT. The CDR3 bases are TGTGCCAGCAGCCCCTCAGACAGGGGCAATTATGGCTACACCTTC. It encodes CASSPSDRGNYGYTF.

This chain connects TRBV12-3 or TRBV12-4 to TRBJ1-5; D is unresolved. The CDR3 covers 12 residues. V lost 2 bases, J lost 4 bases, and 3 bases lay in between. The CDR3 loop reads CASSLLNQPQHF. CDR3 DNA: TGTGCCAGCAGTTTATTAAATCAGCCCCAGCATTTT.

The chain joins TRBV19 to TRBJ2-7; 9 nucleotides agree with TRBD1. V lost 5 bases and J lost 1; bases outside the gene matches: 6. In germline, CDR1 is LNHDA, CDR2 SQIVND (reference sequence). This CDR3 has 15 amino acids. The CDR3 reads CASSSGTGSSYEQYF. In DNA form, the CDR3 reads TGTGCCAGTAGTTCCGGGACAGGGTCTTCCTACGAGCAGTACTTC.